This record covers a single T cell receptor (beta chain). This clonotype showed up many times. Its binding antigen is unknown. Within one base of it there is no much larger clone, and no base qualities were kept. CDR1 and CDR2, per the germline V gene (reference sequence), are LNHDA and SQIVND. The CDR3 starts with the cysteine, ends with the phenylalanine, and has 12 residues. The read is trimmed to its CDR3 DNA, 36 bases read in frame from base 1. V and J lose 6 bases and 7 bases, and a span of 9 bases separates them. The data are from a study of patients and donors after allogeneic stem cell transplantation (dated by TCRdb to 2020 to 2021). Library prep was done by RT-PCR. Sequencer: NextSeq 550. Starting from the raw public reads, TCRdb applied fastp trimming at Q25, assembled clones with MiXCR and retained in-frame beta chains. Rows are combined by CDR3 protein, so each entry shows the most common genes and DNA. The sample table records 87,000 or so distinct CDR3 sequences; approximately 5% of these occur just once. Less than 3% of the sample lies in the top ten.

The sample consisted of blood, either unsorted or a sorted T cell fraction (not recorded which). This clonotype was obtained from a human donor who was either an allogeneic HSCT recipient or a stem cell or donor lymphocyte infusion donor (not recorded which). It is not recorded whose cells these are; they may come from a transplant donor. The rearrangement joined TRBV19 to TRBJ2-2; the D gene cannot be resolved reliably. This receptor has the CDR3 CASRGWIGELFF. The DNA sequence is TGTGCCAGTAGAGGGTGGATCGGGGAGCTGTTTTTT.